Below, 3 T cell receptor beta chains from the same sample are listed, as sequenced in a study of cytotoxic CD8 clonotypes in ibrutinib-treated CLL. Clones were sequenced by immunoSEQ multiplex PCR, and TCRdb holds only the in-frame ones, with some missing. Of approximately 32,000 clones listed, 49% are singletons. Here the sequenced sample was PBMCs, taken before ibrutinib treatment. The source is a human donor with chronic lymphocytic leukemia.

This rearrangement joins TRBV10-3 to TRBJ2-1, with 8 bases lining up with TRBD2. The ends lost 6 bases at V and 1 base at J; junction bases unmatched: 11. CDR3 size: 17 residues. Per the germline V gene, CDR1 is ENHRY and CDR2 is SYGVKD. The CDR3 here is CAISVLSGGLSYNEQFF. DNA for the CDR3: TGTGCCATCAGCGTACTCAGCGGGGGACTATCCTACAATGAGCAGTTCTTC.

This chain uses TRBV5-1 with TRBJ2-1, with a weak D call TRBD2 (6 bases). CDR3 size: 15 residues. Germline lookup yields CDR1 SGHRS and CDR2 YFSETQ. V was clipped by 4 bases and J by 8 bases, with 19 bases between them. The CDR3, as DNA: TGCGCCAGCAGCGCGGGACCGGGAGCCCCCCATGAGCAGTTCTTC. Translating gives CASSAGPGAPHEQFF.

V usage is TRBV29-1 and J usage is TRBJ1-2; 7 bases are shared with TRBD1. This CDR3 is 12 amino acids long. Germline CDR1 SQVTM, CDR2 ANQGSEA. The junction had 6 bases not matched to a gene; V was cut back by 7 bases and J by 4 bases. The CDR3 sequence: CSAGQDVYGYTF. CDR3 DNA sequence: TGCAGCGCCGGACAGGACGTCTATGGCTACACCTTC.